A selection of T cell receptor beta chains follows, all from one sample in a study of monozygotic twins with inflammatory bowel disease. After re-calling the 5' RACE reads, TCRdb lists one entry per CDR3 protein, DNA absent. The repertoire table contains hundreds of thousands of distinct CDR3 sequences. The sample consisted of blood. Receptors were obtained from a human donor with ulcerative colitis or Crohn's disease, or a healthy co-twin of an affected twin (not recorded which). The CDR3 runs from the conserved cysteine through the conserved F or W.

j_gene: TRBJ2-1; v_gene: TRBV12-3/TRBV12-4; CDR3aa: CASGTRVPYNEQFF
j_gene: TRBJ2-4; v_gene: TRBV12-3/TRBV12-4; CDR3aa: CASSLGQAADIQYF
j_gene: TRBJ1-1; v_gene: TRBV2; CDR3aa: CASRGDKAVWAFF
j_gene: TRBJ2-1; v_gene: TRBV7-9; CDR3aa: CASSFVGNEQFF
j_gene: TRBJ1-1; v_gene: TRBV20-1; CDR3aa: CSASSTGNTEAFF
j_gene: TRBJ2-1; v_gene: TRBV6-2/TRBV6-3; CDR3aa: CASSKGTGISDEQFF
j_gene: TRBJ2-1; v_gene: TRBV7-2; CDR3aa: CASSLVLGKQFF
j_gene: TRBJ1-1; v_gene: TRBV29-1; CDR3aa: CSVIQNTEAFF
j_gene: TRBJ2-5; v_gene: TRBV20-1; CDR3aa: CSALLAALQETQYF
j_gene: TRBJ2-1; v_gene: TRBV20-1; CDR3aa: CSARDLGAGGYNEQFF
j_gene: TRBJ2-7; v_gene: TRBV19; CDR3aa: CASSGQGSSYEQYF
j_gene: TRBJ1-1; v_gene: TRBV4-3; CDR3aa: CASSQDFHKSNTEAFF
j_gene: TRBJ2-2; v_gene: TRBV5-1; CDR3aa: CASSSAPDRVAGELFF
j_gene: TRBJ2-1; v_gene: TRBV23-1; CDR3aa: CASSLLGGSYNEQFF
j_gene: TRBJ2-7; v_gene: TRBV19; CDR3aa: CASSSDTYSYEQYF
j_gene: TRBJ2-7; v_gene: TRBV5-5; CDR3aa: CASSRRGDEQYF
j_gene: TRBJ1-2; v_gene: TRBV12-3/TRBV12-4; CDR3aa: CASSHDKLYTF
j_gene: TRBJ1-6; v_gene: TRBV15; CDR3aa: CATSRDPSGTGDSPLHF
j_gene: TRBJ2-3; v_gene: TRBV20-1; CDR3aa: CSARPTVDTQYF
j_gene: TRBJ1-2; v_gene: TRBV7-9; CDR3aa: CASSLAEASPGYTF
j_gene: TRBJ2-1; v_gene: TRBV7-9; CDR3aa: CASSHTVAEQFF
j_gene: TRBJ1-5; v_gene: TRBV19; CDR3aa: CASSGPVGQLNQPQHF
j_gene: TRBJ1-1; v_gene: TRBV6-1; CDR3aa: CASSVEGRMNTEAFF
j_gene: TRBJ2-1; v_gene: TRBV6-1; CDR3aa: CASTAGTDHYNEQFF
j_gene: TRBJ2-3; v_gene: TRBV12-3/TRBV12-4; CDR3aa: CASSLGGGGDTQYF
j_gene: TRBJ2-3; v_gene: TRBV2; CDR3aa: CASSGGRTDTQYF
j_gene: TRBJ2-6; v_gene: TRBV30; CDR3aa: CAWFRQSGANVLTF
j_gene: TRBJ1-6; v_gene: TRBV5-1; CDR3aa: CASSSRATKENSPLHF
j_gene: TRBJ1-6; v_gene: TRBV5-6; CDR3aa: CASSSYRTASSCNSPPHF
j_gene: TRBJ2-3; v_gene: TRBV6-1; CDR3aa: CASQNRGGGADTQYF
j_gene: TRBJ2-7; v_gene: TRBV20-1; CDR3aa: CSASGRGGSYEQYF
j_gene: TRBJ2-3; v_gene: TRBV7-8; CDR3aa: CASSLRRADTDTQYF
j_gene: TRBJ1-3; v_gene: TRBV6-1; CDR3aa: CASSSTVSGNTIYF
j_gene: TRBJ2-1; v_gene: TRBV12-3/TRBV12-4; CDR3aa: CASSLRGAPINEQFF
j_gene: TRBJ2-7; v_gene: TRBV18; CDR3aa: CASSPGLAEGEQYF
j_gene: TRBJ2-7; v_gene: TRBV7-2; CDR3aa: CASSPGAGPRAYEQYF
j_gene: TRBJ2-3; v_gene: TRBV4-1; CDR3aa: CASSPRLFGGYTDTQYF
j_gene: TRBJ2-3; v_gene: TRBV6-4; CDR3aa: CASRNTGGTDTQYF
j_gene: TRBJ2-3; v_gene: TRBV4-1; CDR3aa: CASGGYTDTQYF
j_gene: TRBJ2-2; v_gene: TRBV7-9; CDR3aa: CASSSPQQGLNTGELLF
j_gene: TRBJ1-1; v_gene: TRBV5-6; CDR3aa: CASSFQDGGDTEAFF
j_gene: TRBJ1-3; v_gene: TRBV10-3; CDR3aa: CAVQDRGLGNTIYF
j_gene: TRBJ2-7; v_gene: TRBV15; CDR3aa: CATSRGSGRLSYEQYF
j_gene: TRBJ2-3; v_gene: TRBV20-1; CDR3aa: CSAPSGAGADTQYF
j_gene: TRBJ2-2; v_gene: TRBV7-2; CDR3aa: CASSLVGLNTGELFF
j_gene: TRBJ2-7; v_gene: TRBV14; CDR3aa: CASSQVVGLSYEQYF
j_gene: TRBJ2-2; v_gene: TRBV7-2; CDR3aa: CASSFSVYTGELFF